These T cell receptor beta chains were read from a single sample in a study of cytomegalovirus exposure and HLA in healthy donors. The repertoire was sequenced with immunoSEQ multiplex PCR; TCRdb's copy has only in-frame clones and lacks some. The sample contains 35,000 to 45,000 clones, nearly 55% of which appear only once. What was sequenced was PBMCs. These receptors originate from a woman in her thirties or forties in good health and CMV-seropositive. Both conserved end residues are part of each CDR3. Each record gives: clone size, J gene, V gene, D gene, CDR3 DNA, CDR3 protein. The D gene is left open where the match is weak. Rows give clone size only sometimes, using once, few, many, or a class for an expanded clone.

clone size: few; J gene: TRBJ2-1; V gene: TRBV5-1; D gene: TRBD2; CDR3 DNA: TGCGCCAGCGCAAGACTAGCGGGGGAGGGTGAGCAGTTCTTC; CDR3 protein: CASARLAGEGEQFF
clone size: .; J gene: TRBJ2-1; V gene: TRBV7-9; D gene: TRBD1; CDR3 DNA: TGTGCCAGCAGCCCCGGGACAGGCTCTCCCTACAATGAGCAGTTCTTC; CDR3 protein: CASSPGTGSPYNEQFF
clone size: .; J gene: TRBJ2-5; V gene: TRBV11-2; D gene: .; CDR3 DNA: TGTGCCAGCAGCCCAGGCCCAGACCAAGAGACCCAGTACTTC; CDR3 protein: CASSPGPDQETQYF
clone size: .; J gene: TRBJ1-2; V gene: TRBV7-2; D gene: TRBD1; CDR3 DNA: TGTGCCAGCAGCTTAGTGGGACAGGGCTCTGGCTACACCTTC; CDR3 protein: CASSLVGQGSGYTF
clone size: .; J gene: TRBJ2-7; V gene: TRBV5-6; D gene: .; CDR3 DNA: TGTGCCAGCGGCACGGCAGGGGAAATTGAAGAGCAGTACTTC; CDR3 protein: CASGTAGEIEEQYF
clone size: .; J gene: TRBJ1-3; V gene: TRBV11-2; D gene: TRBD1; CDR3 DNA: TGTGCCAGCAGCTTTCGAGGGCCCAACAGGGGTGCTGGAAACACCATATATTTT; CDR3 protein: CASSFRGPNRGAGNTIYF
clone size: .; J gene: TRBJ1-1; V gene: TRBV18; D gene: TRBD1; CDR3 DNA: TGTGCCAGCTCACCAACAGGGGGAGGAGAAGCTTTCTTT; CDR3 protein: CASSPTGGGEAFF
clone size: .; J gene: TRBJ2-1; V gene: TRBV2; D gene: TRBD1; CDR3 DNA: TGTGCCAGCAGTGAAATCGATGGGACAGGGTTTTGGGATGAGCAGTTCTTC; CDR3 protein: CASSEIDGTGFWDEQFF
clone size: few; J gene: TRBJ1-2; V gene: TRBV5-4; D gene: TRBD1; CDR3 DNA: TGTGCCAGCAGCTTCGACAGGGCCACTAACTATGGCTACACCTTC; CDR3 protein: CASSFDRATNYGYTF
clone size: .; J gene: TRBJ2-7; V gene: TRBV5-6; D gene: TRBD1; CDR3 DNA: TGTGCCAGCAGCTTCCGGGACAGGGGGGCTTCCGAGCAGTACTTC; CDR3 protein: CASSFRDRGASEQYF
clone size: .; J gene: TRBJ2-5; V gene: TRBV5-1; D gene: .; CDR3 DNA: TGCGCCAGCAGCGGCATGGGACTCCTCAGTGGAGAGACCCAGTACTTC; CDR3 protein: CASSGMGLLSGETQYF
clone size: few; J gene: TRBJ2-5; V gene: TRBV19; D gene: TRBD2; CDR3 DNA: TGTGCCAGTAGTGGGGCTAGCGGGGGAGAAGAGACCCAGTACTTC; CDR3 protein: CASSGASGGEETQYF
clone size: medium-sized; J gene: TRBJ2-3; V gene: TRBV7-3; D gene: TRBD2; CDR3 DNA: TGTGCCAGCAGCGGTAAGACTAGCGGGGTAACAGATACGCAGTATTTT; CDR3 protein: CASSGKTSGVTDTQYF
clone size: .; J gene: TRBJ1-5; V gene: TRBV5-1; D gene: .; CDR3 DNA: TGCGCCAGCAGCCGGGATGATAATCAGCCCCAGCATTTT; CDR3 protein: CASSRDDNQPQHF
clone size: .; J gene: TRBJ1-6; V gene: TRBV2; D gene: TRBD1; CDR3 DNA: TGTGCCAGCAGTGCTGGCCGACAGGGTCTGAATTCACCCCTCCACTTT; CDR3 protein: CASSAGRQGLNSPLHF
clone size: once; J gene: TRBJ2-7; V gene: TRBV28; D gene: .; CDR3 DNA: TGTGCCAGCAGTTTAATGGCGGGGCTCCTTCACGAGCAGTACTTC; CDR3 protein: CASSLMAGLLHEQYF
clone size: .; J gene: TRBJ1-2; V gene: TRBV15; D gene: TRBD1; CDR3 DNA: TGTGCCACCAAACCAGGGGGCGACCGACCTTATGGCTACACCTTC; CDR3 protein: CATKPGGDRPYGYTF
clone size: once; J gene: TRBJ2-7; V gene: TRBV5-1; D gene: TRBD1; CDR3 DNA: TGCGCCAGCAACGAGGCGGACAGGGGGCCCGTCGAGCAGTACTTC; CDR3 protein: CASNEADRGPVEQYF
clone size: few; J gene: TRBJ2-7; V gene: TRBV28; D gene: TRBD1; CDR3 DNA: TGTGCCAGCAGTCTAATTGGGGACAGAACCTACGAGCAGTACTTC; CDR3 protein: CASSLIGDRTYEQYF
clone size: .; J gene: TRBJ1-1; V gene: TRBV5-4; D gene: TRBD1; CDR3 DNA: TGTGCCAGCAGCCAGGGGGCGAACACTGAAGCTTTCTTT; CDR3 protein: CASSQGANTEAFF
clone size: .; J gene: TRBJ1-5; V gene: TRBV4-1; D gene: .; CDR3 DNA: TGCGCCAGCAGCCAAGATGGGCAGGGCTCTTGGCAGCCCCAGCATTTT; CDR3 protein: CASSQDGQGSWQPQHF
clone size: .; J gene: TRBJ1-1; V gene: TRBV6-5; D gene: .; CDR3 DNA: TGTGCCAGCAGTTCCAGGGCGCGGGGGAACACTGAAGCTTTCTTT; CDR3 protein: CASSSRARGNTEAFF
clone size: .; J gene: TRBJ1-2; V gene: TRBV4-3; D gene: TRBD1; CDR3 DNA: TGCGCCAGCAGCCAAGATAAGTCAGGGGGAATCTATGGCTACACCTTC; CDR3 protein: CASSQDKSGGIYGYTF
clone size: .; J gene: TRBJ1-3; V gene: TRBV14; D gene: .; CDR3 DNA: TGTGCCAGCAGCCAACAGGGGAGCTCTGGAAACACCATATATTTT; CDR3 protein: CASSQQGSSGNTIYF
clone size: .; J gene: TRBJ2-3; V gene: TRBV5-5; D gene: .; CDR3 DNA: TGTGCCAGCAGCCAGTGGTCGGGTACGCAGTATTTT; CDR3 protein: CASSQWSGTQYF
clone size: .; J gene: TRBJ2-5; V gene: TRBV29-1; D gene: .; CDR3 DNA: TGCAGCGTTGAAGGGGGGCCTGAGACCCAGTACTTC; CDR3 protein: CSVEGGPETQYF
clone size: .; J gene: TRBJ2-7; V gene: TRBV7-6; D gene: .; CDR3 DNA: TGTGCCGGGCATCGGGGCTACGAGCAGTACTTC; CDR3 protein: CAGHRGYEQYF
clone size: .; J gene: TRBJ2-2; V gene: TRBV19; D gene: TRBD2; CDR3 DNA: TGTGCCAGTAGCCCTAGGACTAGCCGGGTATCCGCGAACACCGGGGAGCTGTTTTTT; CDR3 protein: CASSPRTSRVSANTGELFF
clone size: few; J gene: TRBJ2-7; V gene: TRBV10-3; D gene: TRBD2; CDR3 DNA: TGTGCCATCAGTGGCGGGAGCTCCTACGAGCAGTACTTC; CDR3 protein: CAISGGSSYEQYF
clone size: .; J gene: TRBJ2-5; V gene: TRBV7-2; D gene: TRBD2; CDR3 DNA: TGTGCCAGCAGCTTTCAGCGGGGTCAAGAGACCCAGTACTTC; CDR3 protein: CASSFQRGQETQYF
clone size: .; J gene: TRBJ1-2; V gene: TRBV6-5; D gene: .; CDR3 DNA: TGTGCCAGCAGTTACTCCTCCCCTGGCGGCTACACCTTC; CDR3 protein: CASSYSSPGGYTF
clone size: .; J gene: TRBJ1-3; V gene: TRBV7-9; D gene: .; CDR3 DNA: TGTGCCAGCAGCTTACGAGGGTCTGGAAACACCATATATTTT; CDR3 protein: CASSLRGSGNTIYF
clone size: few; J gene: TRBJ2-1; V gene: TRBV10-3; D gene: .; CDR3 DNA: TGTGCCATCAGTGAGTCCCTCGGGACTCCCAATGAGCAGTTCTTC; CDR3 protein: CAISESLGTPNEQFF
clone size: .; J gene: TRBJ2-1; V gene: TRBV6-4; D gene: .; CDR3 DNA: TGTGCCAGCAGTGACCACCCAGGGTCGAACAATGAGCAGTTCTTC; CDR3 protein: CASSDHPGSNNEQFF
clone size: .; J gene: TRBJ2-1; V gene: TRBV9; D gene: TRBD1; CDR3 DNA: TGTGCCAGCAGCCCGCGACAGGGGGACTCCTACAATGAGCAGTTCTTC; CDR3 protein: CASSPRQGDSYNEQFF
clone size: .; J gene: TRBJ1-5; V gene: TRBV6-6; D gene: TRBD1; CDR3 DNA: TGTGCCAGCAGTCGACAGGGGATTAGCAATCAGCCCCAGCATTTT; CDR3 protein: CASSRQGISNQPQHF
clone size: .; J gene: TRBJ2-7; V gene: TRBV5-1; D gene: TRBD2; CDR3 DNA: TGCGCCAGCAGCCCGCAGACTAGCGGGACAGCCTACGAGCAGTACTTC; CDR3 protein: CASSPQTSGTAYEQYF
clone size: .; J gene: TRBJ2-1; V gene: TRBV7-3; D gene: .; CDR3 DNA: TGTGCCAGCAGCTTAACCGGTGACAGCGAGCAGTTCTTC; CDR3 protein: CASSLTGDSEQFF
clone size: .; J gene: TRBJ1-5; V gene: TRBV7-9; D gene: TRBD1; CDR3 DNA: TGTGCCAGCAGCTTAGGGGACAGGGGAAATCAGCCCCAGCATTTT; CDR3 protein: CASSLGDRGNQPQHF
clone size: .; J gene: TRBJ2-5; V gene: TRBV7-9; D gene: .; CDR3 DNA: TGTGCCAGTCTAACCCGTGGGGCCCCCCAAGAGACCCAGTACTTC; CDR3 protein: CASLTRGAPQETQYF
clone size: few; J gene: TRBJ1-1; V gene: TRBV30; D gene: TRBD1; CDR3 DNA: TGTGCCTGGACGGGGACAGCTACTGAAGCTTTCTTT; CDR3 protein: CAWTGTATEAFF
clone size: .; J gene: TRBJ2-7; V gene: TRBV5-1; D gene: TRBD1; CDR3 DNA: TGCGCCAGCAGCTTACGGACAGGGTCCGAGCAGTACTTC; CDR3 protein: CASSLRTGSEQYF
clone size: .; J gene: TRBJ1-1; V gene: TRBV6-5; D gene: .; CDR3 DNA: TGTGCCAGCAGTTACTCCCTACAGAGGAACACTGAAGCTTTCTTT; CDR3 protein: CASSYSLQRNTEAFF
clone size: .; J gene: TRBJ1-2; V gene: TRBV6-1; D gene: TRBD1; CDR3 DNA: TGTGCCAGCAGTGCCGGGACAGGGGGAGCTTATGGCTACACCTTC; CDR3 protein: CASSAGTGGAYGYTF
clone size: .; J gene: TRBJ2-3; V gene: TRBV4-2; D gene: TRBD2; CDR3 DNA: TGTGCCAGCAGCCTTTCTAGCGGGAACACAGATACGCAGTATTTT; CDR3 protein: CASSLSSGNTDTQYF
clone size: few; J gene: TRBJ2-3; V gene: TRBV5-6; D gene: .; CDR3 DNA: TGTGCCAGCAGTTGGACAGCCTACACAGATACGCAGTATTTT; CDR3 protein: CASSWTAYTDTQYF
clone size: .; J gene: TRBJ1-2; V gene: TRBV2; D gene: TRBD1; CDR3 DNA: TGTGCCAGCAGTCCGGGACAGGGGAACTATGGCTACACCTTC; CDR3 protein: CASSPGQGNYGYTF
clone size: few; J gene: TRBJ1-5; V gene: TRBV30; D gene: TRBD1; CDR3 DNA: TGTGCCTGGGCGACAGGGGACAATCAGCCCCAGCATTTT; CDR3 protein: CAWATGDNQPQHF
clone size: .; J gene: TRBJ1-1; V gene: TRBV7-2; D gene: TRBD1; CDR3 DNA: TGTGCCAGCAGCAGAAGGGGGCGAATGAACGCTTTCTTT; CDR3 protein: CASSRRGRMNAFF
clone size: .; J gene: TRBJ2-5; V gene: TRBV21-1; D gene: .; CDR3 DNA: TGTGCCAGCAGCAAAGCTGGGGGCCGTGGAGAGACCCAGTACTTC; CDR3 protein: CASSKAGGRGETQYF